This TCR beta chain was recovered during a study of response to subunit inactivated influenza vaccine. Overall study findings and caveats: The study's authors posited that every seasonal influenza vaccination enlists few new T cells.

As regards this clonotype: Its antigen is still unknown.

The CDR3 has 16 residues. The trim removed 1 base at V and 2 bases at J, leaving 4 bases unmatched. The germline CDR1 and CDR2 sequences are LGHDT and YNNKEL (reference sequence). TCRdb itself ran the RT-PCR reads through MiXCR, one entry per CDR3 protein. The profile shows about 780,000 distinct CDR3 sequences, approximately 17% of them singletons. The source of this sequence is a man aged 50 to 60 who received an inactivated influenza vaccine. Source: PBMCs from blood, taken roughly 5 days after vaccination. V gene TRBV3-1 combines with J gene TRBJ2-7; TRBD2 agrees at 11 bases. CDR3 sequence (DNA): TGTGCCAGCAGCCAAGGGACTAGCGGGCGTACCTACGAGCAGTACTTC. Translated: CASSQGTSGRTYEQYF.